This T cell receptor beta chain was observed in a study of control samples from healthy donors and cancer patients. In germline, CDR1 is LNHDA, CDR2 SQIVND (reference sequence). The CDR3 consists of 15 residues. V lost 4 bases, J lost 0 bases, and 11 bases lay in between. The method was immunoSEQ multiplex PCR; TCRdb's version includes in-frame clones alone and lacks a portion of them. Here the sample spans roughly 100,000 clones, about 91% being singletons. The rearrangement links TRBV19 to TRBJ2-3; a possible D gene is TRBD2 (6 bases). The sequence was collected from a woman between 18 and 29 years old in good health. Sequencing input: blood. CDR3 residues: CASSSGMSSTDTQYF. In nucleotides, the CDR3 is TGTGCCAGTAGTAGCGGGATGTCGAGCACAGATACGCAGTATTTT.